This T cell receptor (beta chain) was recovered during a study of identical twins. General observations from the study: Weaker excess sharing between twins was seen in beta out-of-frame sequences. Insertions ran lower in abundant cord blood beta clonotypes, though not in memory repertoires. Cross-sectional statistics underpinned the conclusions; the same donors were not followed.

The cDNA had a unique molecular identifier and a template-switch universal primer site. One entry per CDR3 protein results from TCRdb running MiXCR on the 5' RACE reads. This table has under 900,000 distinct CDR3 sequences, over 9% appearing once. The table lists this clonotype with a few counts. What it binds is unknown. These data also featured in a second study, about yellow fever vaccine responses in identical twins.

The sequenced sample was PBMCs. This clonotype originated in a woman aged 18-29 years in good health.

CDR3 bases: TGCGCCAGCAGCCAAGATCGGGTGGGCGGGAACACTGAAGCTTTCTTT. Its translation is CASSQDRVGGNTEAFF. The chain is built from TRBV4-1 and TRBJ1-1; D uncertain. The CDR3 runs to 16 residues. The germline CDR1 and CDR2 sequences are MGHRA and YSYEKL. Trimming removed 0 bases from V and 1 base from J, with 12 bases in between.